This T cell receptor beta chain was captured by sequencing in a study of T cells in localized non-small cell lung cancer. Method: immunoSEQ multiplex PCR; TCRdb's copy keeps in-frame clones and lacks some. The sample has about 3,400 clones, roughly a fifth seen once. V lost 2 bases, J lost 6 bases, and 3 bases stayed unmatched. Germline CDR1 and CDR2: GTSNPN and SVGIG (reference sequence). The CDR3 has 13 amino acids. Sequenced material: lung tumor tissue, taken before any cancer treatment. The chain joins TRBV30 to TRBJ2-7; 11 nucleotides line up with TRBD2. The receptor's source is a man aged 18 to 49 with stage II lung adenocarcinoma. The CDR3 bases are TGTGCCTGGAGTCTTAGCGGGGGGGCCGAGCAGTACTTC. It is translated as CAWSLSGGAEQYF.